This TCR beta chain was recovered during a study of control samples from healthy donors and cancer patients. Germline CDR1 reads LGHNA; CDR2 reads YNFKEQ. The V and J ends lost 4 bases and 2 bases respectively, with 18 bases between them. CDR3 size: 17 residues. Sequencing used immunoSEQ multiplex PCR; TCRdb keeps in-frame clones, though not all of them. The data hold about 89,000 clones, with around nine tenths observed a single time. Sequenced sample: blood. The chain has TRBV4-2 and TRBJ1-3; D gene ambiguous. The receptor's source is a man aged 30 to 45 in good health. The DNA of the CDR3 is TGTGCCAGCAGCCCTCATGCCTCCGTGGATGCTGGAAACACCATATATTTT. Protein sequence: CASSPHASVDAGNTIYF.